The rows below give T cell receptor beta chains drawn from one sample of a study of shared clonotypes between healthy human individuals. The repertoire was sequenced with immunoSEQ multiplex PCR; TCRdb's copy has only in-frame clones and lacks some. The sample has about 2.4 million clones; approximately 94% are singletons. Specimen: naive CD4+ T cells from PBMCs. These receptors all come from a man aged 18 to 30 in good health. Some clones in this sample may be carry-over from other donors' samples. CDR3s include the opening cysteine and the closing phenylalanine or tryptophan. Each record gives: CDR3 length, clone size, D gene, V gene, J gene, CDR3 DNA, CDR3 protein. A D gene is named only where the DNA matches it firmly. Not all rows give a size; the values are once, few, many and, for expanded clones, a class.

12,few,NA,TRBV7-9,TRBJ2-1,TGTGCCAGCAGCTTACTACGTCGTGAGCAGTTCTTC,CASSLLRREQFF
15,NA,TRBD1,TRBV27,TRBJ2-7,TGTGCCAGCAGTTTAATTACAGGGGGCGCTGGGGAGCAGTACTTC,CASSLITGGAGEQYF
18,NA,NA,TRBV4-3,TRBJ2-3,TGCGCCAGCAGCCAACCCATTACAGGGAGGGGATTAGGGGATACGCAGTATTTT,CASSQPITGRGLGDTQYF
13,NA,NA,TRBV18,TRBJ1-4,TGTGCCAGCTCGCCTTGGACCCGTGAAAAACTGTTTTTT,CASSPWTREKLFF
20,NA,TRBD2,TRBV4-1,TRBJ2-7,TGCGCCAGCAGCCAAAGAGAGCGGGAGGTTCGGCGCGGGACTATACACGAGCAGTACTTC,CASSQREREVRRGTIHEQYF
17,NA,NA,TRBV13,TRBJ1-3,TGTGCCAGCAGCGGCCGGGCCCTAGGTGCCTCTGGAAACACCATATATTTT,CASSGRALGASGNTIYF
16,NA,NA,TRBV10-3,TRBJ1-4,TGTGCCATCAGTGCATTTGTGGGGGCAACTAATGAAAAACTGTTTTTT,CAISAFVGATNEKLFF
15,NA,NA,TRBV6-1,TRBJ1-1,TGTGCCAGCAGTGCGTATGCGGGGGTAGACACTGAAGCTTTCTTT,CASSAYAGVDTEAFF
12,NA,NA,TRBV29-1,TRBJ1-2,TGCAGCGTTGCCCTGGGTAACTATGGCTACACCTTC,CSVALGNYGYTF
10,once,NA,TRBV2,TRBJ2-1,TGTGCCAGCAGTACACATGAGCAGTTCTTC,CASSTHEQFF
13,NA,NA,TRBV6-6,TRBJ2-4,TGTGCCAGCAGTGGTTCTTGGGGGAACATTCAGTACTTC,CASSGSWGNIQYF
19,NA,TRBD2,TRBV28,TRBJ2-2,TGTGCCAGCAGTTTTAGGCTAGCGGGAGGGCCGAGCGACACCGGGGAGCTGTTTTTT,CASSFRLAGGPSDTGELFF
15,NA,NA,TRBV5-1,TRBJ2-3,TGCGCCAGCAGCTTGGGGCCAGCTAGCACAGATACGCAGTATTTT,CASSLGPASTDTQYF
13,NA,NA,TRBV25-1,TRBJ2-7,TGTGCCAGCAGTGTGGCAGGGACCTACGAGCAGTACTTC,CASSVAGTYEQYF
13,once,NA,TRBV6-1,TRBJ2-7,TGTGCCAGCAGTGAATCTTCGGCCGGGGAGCAGTACTTC,CASSESSAGEQYF
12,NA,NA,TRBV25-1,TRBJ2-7,TGTGCCAGCACCCGAGGGGCGCGCGAGCAGTACTTC,CASTRGAREQYF
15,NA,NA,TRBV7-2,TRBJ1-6,TGTGCCAGCAGCTCTGGGGACCGCTATAATTCACCCCTCCACTTT,CASSSGDRYNSPLHF
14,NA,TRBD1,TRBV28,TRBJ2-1,TGTGCCAGCAGAAATGGACAGGGAGGCAATGAGCAGTTCTTC,CASRNGQGGNEQFF
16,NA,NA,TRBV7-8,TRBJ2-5,TGTGCCAGCAGCCCCGTCGTAGGTAGCGGAGCAGAGACCCAGTACTTC,CASSPVVGSGAETQYF
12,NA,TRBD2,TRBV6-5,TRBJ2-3,TGTGCCAGCACTAGCGGGACCCAATCCCAGTATTTT,CASTSGTQSQYF
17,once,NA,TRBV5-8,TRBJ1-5,TGTGCCAGCAGCTCCGGGGGGGATCCAGGGAACAATCAGCCCCAGCATTTT,CASSSGGDPGNNQPQHF
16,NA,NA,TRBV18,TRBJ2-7,TGTGCCAGCTCACTTACCCCGGGACACATCTCCTACGAGCAGTACTTC,CASSLTPGHISYEQYF
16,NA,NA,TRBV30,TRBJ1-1,TGTGCCTGGAGTGGCGCAGGGCAGGGCCCCCCATTTTGGGCTTTCTTT,CAWSGAGQGPPFWAFF
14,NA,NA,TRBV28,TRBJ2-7,TGTGCCAGCACCGGAGAACAGCCTAGTTACGAGCAGTACTTC,CASTGEQPSYEQYF
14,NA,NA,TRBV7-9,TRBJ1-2,TGTGCCAGCAGCTTAGCCTCGCCCTTCGAAGGCTACACCTTC,CASSLASPFEGYTF
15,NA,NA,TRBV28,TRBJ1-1,TGTGCCAGCAGTTCCCCCGGGACGGGGAACACTGAAGCTTTCTTT,CASSSPGTGNTEAFF
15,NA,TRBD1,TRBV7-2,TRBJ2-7,TGTGCCAGCAGCCGAGGACAGGGGCGGACCTACGAGCAGTACTTC,CASSRGQGRTYEQYF
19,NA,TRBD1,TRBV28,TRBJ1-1,TGTGCCAGCAGTCTATGGACAGGAATTCCCCCCAACATGAACACTGAAGCTTTCTTT,CASSLWTGIPPNMNTEAFF
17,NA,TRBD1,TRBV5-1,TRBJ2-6,TGCGCCAGCAGCCATGGGGACAGGGGCTCTGGGGCCAACGTCCTGACTTTC,CASSHGDRGSGANVLTF
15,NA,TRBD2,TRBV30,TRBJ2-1,TGTGCCTGGAGACTAGCGGGAGGCCCCTACAATGAGCAGTTCTTC,CAWRLAGGPYNEQFF
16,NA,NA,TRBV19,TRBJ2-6,TGTGCCAGTAGTAACCCCCGCGGCTCTGGGGCCAACGTCCTGACTTTC,CASSNPRGSGANVLTF
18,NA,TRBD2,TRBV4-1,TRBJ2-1,TGCGCCAGCAGCCTAGAACCAGCGGGACTCCCCTCCTACAATGAGCAGTTCTTC,CASSLEPAGLPSYNEQFF
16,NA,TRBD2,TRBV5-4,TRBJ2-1,TGTGCCAGCAGCCTCCCGGGGGCAGCGGGAGGCAATGAGCAGTTCTTC,CASSLPGAAGGNEQFF
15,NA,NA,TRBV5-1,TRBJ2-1,TGCGCCAGCAGCTTGCAGGGACCCTCCTACAATGAGCAGTTCTTC,CASSLQGPSYNEQFF
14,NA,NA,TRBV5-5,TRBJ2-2,TGTGCCAGCAGCTTGGTGCTTAACACCGGGGAGCTGTTTTTT,CASSLVLNTGELFF
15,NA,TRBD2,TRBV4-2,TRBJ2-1,TGTGCCAGCAGCCCAGGGACTAGCAAAAGCAATGAGCAGTTCTTC,CASSPGTSKSNEQFF
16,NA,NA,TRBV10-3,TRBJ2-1,TGTGCCATCAGTGACCAGCGCAAACTCTCCTACAATGAGCAGTTCTTC,CAISDQRKLSYNEQFF
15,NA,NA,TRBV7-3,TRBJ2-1,TGTGCCAGCAGCCCTTATCGGGCCGGAACGAATGAGCAGTTCTTC,CASSPYRAGTNEQFF
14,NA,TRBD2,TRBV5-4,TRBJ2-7,TGTGCCAGCAGCCCCGGACTAGCGGGAGGTGAGCAGTACTTC,CASSPGLAGGEQYF
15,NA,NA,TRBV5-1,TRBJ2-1,TGCGCCAGCAGCTCTCTTCCAAGCTCCTACAATGAGCAGTTCTTC,CASSSLPSSYNEQFF
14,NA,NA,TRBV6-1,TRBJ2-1,TGTGCCAGCAGTTCTAGCCTAGGACCCTATCGGCATATCTTC,CASSSSLGPYRHIF
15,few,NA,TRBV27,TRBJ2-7,TGTGCCAGCAGTTCGGGTGGACGGGAGCGGCGCGAGCAGTACTTC,CASSSGGRERREQYF
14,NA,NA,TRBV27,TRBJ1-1,TGTGCCAGCAGTTTTGAGGGGCTTGGGACTGAAGCTTTCTTT,CASSFEGLGTEAFF
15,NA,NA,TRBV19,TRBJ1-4,TGTGCCAGTAGTAGCCCGACAAGGACAAATGAAAAACTGTTTTTT,CASSSPTRTNEKLFF
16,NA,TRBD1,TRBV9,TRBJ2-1,TGTGCCAGCAGCCAAGGGGGCCGCAGCTCCTACAATGAGCAGTTCTTC,CASSQGGRSSYNEQFF
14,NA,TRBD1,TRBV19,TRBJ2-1,TGTGCCAGTAGGCGCCGGGACAGATACAATGAGCAGTTCTTC,CASRRRDRYNEQFF
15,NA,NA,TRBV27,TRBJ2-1,TGTGCCAGCAGTTTATCGCGGGCCGGGGGTAATGAGCAGTTCTTC,CASSLSRAGGNEQFF
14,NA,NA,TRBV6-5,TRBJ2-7,TGTGCCAGCAGTTACCGGCAGATCCCTTACGAGCAGTACTTC,CASSYRQIPYEQYF
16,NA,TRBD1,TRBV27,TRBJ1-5,TGTGCCAGCAGCCTATTGGGAGGGGGCTTCAATCAGCCCCAGCATTTT,CASSLLGGGFNQPQHF
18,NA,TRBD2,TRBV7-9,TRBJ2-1,TGTGCCAGCAGCTTAGCGGACTGGACTAGCGGGAGTTACAATGAGCAGTTCTTC,CASSLADWTSGSYNEQFF
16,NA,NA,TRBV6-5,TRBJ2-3,TGTGCCAGCAGTTATACAGGGCTTACCGGGGGAGATACGCAGTATTTT,CASSYTGLTGGDTQYF
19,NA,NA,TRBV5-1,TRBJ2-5,TGCGCCAGCAGCTTAGGGAAGGGACTCAAAAATCTGGAACAAGAGACCCAGTACTTC,CASSLGKGLKNLEQETQYF
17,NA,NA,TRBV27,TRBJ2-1,TGTGCCAGCAGTTTATTGGCAGGGGGGAGCTCCTACAATGAGCAGTTCTTC,CASSLLAGGSSYNEQFF
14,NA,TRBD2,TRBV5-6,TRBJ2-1,TGTGCCAGCAGCAGACTAGCTGCCCTCAATGAGCAGTTCTTC,CASSRLAALNEQFF